This entry lists 32 T cell receptor beta chains sequenced from one sample in a study of blood T cell repertoires in COVID-19. The data were produced by immunoSEQ multiplex PCR, yet TCRdb's version contains in-frame clones alone and is incomplete. The data show tens of thousands of clones, about four fifths seen once. Sequenced input: peripheral blood. These receptor sequences come from a man at least 80 years old with acute or convalescent COVID-19.

This clone has more than one count but fewer than ten. V gene TRBV6-2 or TRBV6-3 combines with J gene TRBJ2-2; no reliable D call. This CDR3 region has 15 residues. The germline V gene encodes CDR1 MNHEY and CDR2 SVGEGT. Deletions cut 2 bases from V and 6 bases from J, with 13 bases between. The CDR3 here is CASSYGSGYPGELFF. The CDR3 coding sequence is TGTGCCAGCAGTTACGGGTCCGGGTATCCCGGGGAGCTGTTTTTT.

The chain recombines TRBV3-1 (or the pseudogene TRBV3-2) with TRBJ1-4, with a weak D call TRBD1 (5 bases). CDR3 length: 13 residues. Trimming removed 2 bases at V and 7 bases at J, with 8 bases between. Looked up from germline, CDR1 is LGHDT and CDR2 is YNNKEL (reference sequence). The CDR3 DNA is TGTGCCAGCAGCCAAAGGGGAGGTGAAAAACTGTTTTTT. Its protein is CASSQRGGEKLFF.

The V call is TRBV6-2 or TRBV6-3, the J call TRBJ2-7; TRBD1 matches 7 bases. The CDR3 consists of 18 residues. The germline CDR1 and CDR2 sequences are MNHEY and SVGEGT. V lost 4 bases and J lost 3; bases outside the gene matches: 18. CDR3 nucleotide sequence: TGTGCCAGCAGTTCGCGCTCAAGACGACAGGGTCTAGGCTACGAGCAGTACTTC. Protein: CASSSRSRRQGLGYEQYF.

This chain connects TRBV12-3 or TRBV12-4 to TRBJ2-7; TRBD2 might be the D (5 bases). The germline V and J ends were trimmed by 6 bases and 2 bases, with 11 bases remaining between them. The CDR3 contains 13 residues. CDR3 bases: TGTGCCAGCAGCAGACCGGGGACCTACGAGCAGTACTTC. Residues: CASSRPGTYEQYF.

The V gene is TRBV5-4, the J gene TRBJ2-2, with 11 nucleotides matching TRBD1. J was trimmed by 1 base and V by 7 bases; bases with no gene match: 0. There are 14 residues in the CDR3. The germline V gene has CDR1 SGHNT and CDR2 YYREEE (reference sequence). CDR3 sequence: CASGTGGNTGELFF. The CDR3 coding sequence is TGTGCCAGCGGGACAGGGGGGAACACCGGGGAGCTGTTTTTT. The full variable domain, in which reference TRBV5-4 and TRBJ2-2 provide the parts outside the CDR3, is ETGVTQSPTHLIKTRGQQVTLRCSSQSGHNTVSWYQQALGQGPQFIFQYYREEENGRGNFPPRFSGLQFPNYSSELNVNALELDDSALYLCASGTGGNTGELFFGEGSRLTVL.

The sample holds a few counts of this clone. The rearrangement joins TRBV12-3 or TRBV12-4 to TRBJ1-5; D is unresolved. This CDR3 comprises 11 residues. With 8 bases removed from V and 11 bases from J, the gap between germline ends came to 13 bases. CDR3 residues: CASGYSATQHF. CDR3 nucleotide sequence: TGTGCCAGCGGATACAGTGCCACCCAGCATTTT.

The chain uses TRBV7-2 and TRBJ1-4, with TRBD1 matching 7 bases. CDR1 and CDR2 (germline): SGHTA, FQGNSA. V trimming: 5 bases; J trimming: 0 bases; junction bases outside the gene matches: 9. The CDR3 is 17 residues long. The CDR3 loop reads CASSPSLGTATNEKLFF. The CDR3 DNA reads TGTGCCAGCAGCCCCTCCCTTGGGACAGCAACTAATGAAAAACTGTTTTTT.

V is TRBV2 and J is TRBJ2-7, with a tentative D call TRBD1 (6 bases). Germline CDR1 reads SNHLY; CDR2 reads FYNNEI. V lost 6 bases and J lost 4, with 10 bases in between. The CDR3 contains 12 residues. CDR3 in amino acids: CASSPQGYEQYF. DNA of the CDR3: TGTGCCAGCAGCCCCCAGGGGTACGAGCAGTACTTC.

The chain has TRBV7-9 and TRBJ1-2; possible D gene TRBD1, 6 bases. Between the trimmed V and J ends, which lost 3 bases and 7 bases, there was a span of 9 bases. The CDR3 consists of 12 residues. The germline V gene has CDR1 SEHNR and CDR2 FQNEAQ (reference sequence). This CDR3 reads CASSFIQGGYTF. The CDR3 nucleotides are TGTGCCAGCAGCTTTATACAGGGTGGCTACACCTTC. Complete variable domain (other parts from reference TRBV7-9 and TRBJ1-2): DTGVSQNPRHKITKRGQNVTFRCDPISEHNRLYWYRQTLGQGPEFLTYFQNEAQLEKSRLLSDRFSAERPKGSFSTLEIQRTEQGDSAMYLCASSFIQGGYTFGSGTRLTVV.

This clone was seen a single time. V and J are TRBV10-3 and TRBJ1-2; D is possibly TRBD1 (5 bases). V lost 2 bases and J 1 base, leaving 11 bases between the germline ends. Germline V CDR1 and CDR2: ENHRY, SYGVKD. There are 15 residues in the CDR3. CDR3 sequence reads: CAISELQGYNYGYTF. In DNA form, the CDR3 reads TGTGCCATCAGTGAGCTGCAGGGATATAACTATGGCTACACCTTC.

This clone has more than one count but fewer than ten. The V gene is TRBV5-4, the J gene TRBJ1-1; no clear D. The CDR3 consists of 14 residues. The V and J ends lost 4 bases and 3 bases respectively, with 13 bases between them. Germline V gives CDR1 SGHNT, CDR2 YYREEE (reference sequence). The CDR3 region has the DNA TGTGCCAGCAGCCCGGGAGGCGGACACACTGAAGCTTTCTTT. Protein product: CASSPGGGHTEAFF.

The J gene is TRBJ2-7, the V gene TRBV24-1, with TRBD1 identical over 10 bases. CDR1 is KGHDR and CDR2 is SFDVKD in the germline V gene. The V and J ends lost 0 bases and 3 bases, in that order; junction bases with no gene match: 7. The CDR3 extends over 17 amino acids. Written as DNA, the CDR3 is TGTGCCACCAGTGATTTGAGGACAGGGGGTTCCCTCTACGAGCAGTACTTC. This codes for CATSDLRTGGSLYEQYF.

This chain joins TRBV19 and TRBJ1-5; TRBD1 agrees at 9 bases. Germline values: CDR1 LNHDA, CDR2 SQIVND (reference sequence). Trimming removed 8 bases from V and 3 bases from J; junction bases left unmatched: 11. The CDR3 runs 16 residues. In nucleotides, the CDR3 is TGTGCCAGTGAAGTTCCGGGACAGGGATACAATCAGCCCCAGCATTTT. Residues: CASEVPGQGYNQPQHF.

The chain has TRBV7-9 and TRBJ2-7; 13 positions match TRBD2. Germline V CDR1 and CDR2: SEHNR, FQNEAQ (reference sequence). The junction had 4 bases not matched to a gene; V was cut back by 2 bases and J by 3 bases. The CDR3 loop spans 16 amino acids. The CDR3 here is CASSLLRTSGGYEQYF. The CDR3, as DNA: TGTGCCAGCAGCTTACTTCGGACTAGCGGGGGCTACGAGCAGTACTTC. The full variable domain, its missing parts supplied by reference TRBV7-9 and TRBJ2-7, is DTGVSQNPRHKITKRGQNVTFRCDPISEHNRLYWYRQTLGQGPEFLTYFQNEAQLEKSRLLSDRFSAERPKGSFSTLEIQRTEQGDSAMYLCASSLLRTSGGYEQYFGPGTRLTVT.

The CDR3 DNA follows: TGTGCCAGCACTGCGGGGGAACATGGCTACACCTTC. It yields the protein CASTAGEHGYTF. This chain uses TRBV9 with TRBJ1-2; possible D gene TRBD1, 5 bases. Trimming took 6 bases from V and 6 from J, leaving 12 bases between them. CDR3 length: 12 residues. The V gene's germline CDR1 is SGDLS and CDR2 YYNGEE.

The chain links TRBV3-1 (or the pseudogene TRBV3-2) to TRBJ1-4, with D possibly TRBD1 on 5 matching bases. The CDR3 has 15 residues. The germline V gene has CDR1 LGHDT and CDR2 YNNKEL (reference sequence). Trimming left V 4 bases short and J 3 bases short, with 12 bases between. CDR3 bases: TGTGCCAGCAGCCCTGACAGAGTATCTAATGAAAAACTGTTTTTT. Protein sequence: CASSPDRVSNEKLFF.

This chain connects TRBV5-1 to TRBJ2-7; 9 positions match TRBD2. Trimming removed 3 bases from V and 1 base from J; junction bases left unmatched: 8. CDR1 is SGHRS and CDR2 is YFSETQ in the germline V gene. This CDR3 is 16 amino acids long. The CDR3 DNA sequence: TGCGCCAGCAGCTCCCTAGGGCTAGCGGGGTCCTACGAGCAGTACTTC. Protein sequence: CASSSLGLAGSYEQYF.

The V gene is TRBV12-1, the J gene TRBJ1-1; TRBD1, the table's D call, was not compared with the DNA. TRBV12-1 is classified as a pseudogene. CDR3 size: 12 residues. The CDR3 is CASQSQGSEAFF. DNA of the CDR3: TGTGCCAGCCAGTCACAGGGGTCTGAAGCTTTCTTT.

Only a few counts were recorded for this clone. This chain uses TRBV6-4 with TRBJ1-1, with 8 bases fitting TRBD1. V lost 3 bases to trimming and J lost 4 bases; unmatched junction nucleotides: 1. The CDR3 sequence is 13 residues long. CDR1 and CDR2 (germline): MRHNA, SNTAGT. This CDR3 is CASSEQGATEAFF. The DNA of the CDR3 is TGTGCCAGCAGTGAGCAGGGGGCCACTGAAGCTTTCTTT.

The genes are TRBV15 and TRBJ1-2; tentatively, D is TRBD1 (6 bases). The V end was cut by 6 bases, the J end by 1 base, with 18 bases between. The germline gives CDR1 LNHNV, CDR2 YYDKDF (reference sequence). This CDR3 contains 16 residues. The CDR3 coding sequence is TGTGCCACCAGGGTGAAGGGGGACAATCTTAACTATGGCTACACCTTC. As protein: CATRVKGDNLNYGYTF.

The chain joins TRBV6-5 to TRBJ2-5, with TRBD2 identical over 11 bases. The germline V gene encodes CDR1 MNHEY and CDR2 SVGAGI. This CDR3 region has 15 residues. With V trimmed by 5 bases and J by 4 bases, 6 bases remained unmatched. The CDR3 reads CASSPLLAGGETQYF. The DNA of the CDR3 is TGTGCCAGCAGTCCTCTTCTAGCGGGGGGAGAGACCCAGTACTTC.

The J gene is TRBJ2-1, the V gene TRBV3-1 (or the pseudogene TRBV3-2), with D tentatively TRBD1 (6 bases). The germline V gene has CDR1 LGHDT and CDR2 YNNKEL (reference sequence). The CDR3 totals 12 residues. V lost 5 bases and J 9 bases, leaving 11 bases between the germline ends. In nucleotides, the CDR3 is TGTGCCAGCAGCGTCCGGGACACTGAGCAGTTCTTC. The encoded protein is CASSVRDTEQFF.

V is TRBV29-1 and J is TRBJ1-2, with D hard to call. The CDR3 has 12 residues. Deletions cut 4 bases from V and 6 bases from J, with 12 bases between. The germline V gene encodes CDR1 SQVTM and CDR2 ANQGSEA. CDR3 nucleotides: TGCAGCGTTGGGGAGGTCGAGGATGGCTACACCTTC. It encodes CSVGEVEDGYTF.

By frequency in the sample, this clone is medium-sized. The chain links TRBV28 to TRBJ1-5; the match to TRBD1 covers 9 bases. V lost 5 bases and J lost 6; bases outside the gene matches: 11. The CDR3 is made up of 16 amino acids. CDR1 and CDR2 (germline): MDHEN, SYDVKM. The CDR3: CASSILPGQGSQPQHF. The CDR3 DNA is TGTGCCAGCAGTATACTCCCGGGACAGGGTAGTCAGCCCCAGCATTTT.

This chain uses TRBV15 with TRBJ2-7, with a weak D call TRBD2 (6 bases). V shed 1 base and J shed 5 bases, with 12 bases lying between them. Germline loops: CDR1 LNHNV, CDR2 YYDKDF (reference sequence). This CDR3 comprises 14 residues. In DNA, the CDR3 is TGTGCCACCAGCAGAGTGGATGGGAGGAACGAGCAGTACTTC. This translates into CATSRVDGRNEQYF.

The rearrangement uses TRBV21-1 and TRBJ1-1; TRBD1, as called in the table, went unchecked against the DNA. TRBV21-1 is given as a pseudogene. CDR3 size: 16 residues. The CDR3 DNA is TGTGCCAGCTTTACGGGACAGGGGATTATGAACACTGAAGCTTTCTTT. Translated: CASFTGQGIMNTEAFF.

This clone was detected only a few times. The rearrangement uses TRBV2 and TRBJ1-4; maybe TRBD1 (5 bases). The CDR3 runs to 12 residues. Germline-derived CDR1 and CDR2 are SNHLY and FYNNEI. Deletions cut 8 bases from V and 5 bases from J, with 9 bases between. The DNA of the CDR3 is TGTGCCAGCGAAAGGGGCAATGAAAAACTGTTTTTT. Translation: CASERGNEKLFF.

The chain recombines TRBV6-5 with TRBJ2-3; TRBD2 aligns across 7 bases. There are 14 residues in the CDR3. Germline V lookup: CDR1 MNHEY, CDR2 SVGAGI. V was clipped by 11 bases and J by 0 bases; unmatched bases: 8. CDR3 DNA sequence: TGTGCCGGGGGGGGTGAGTGGAGCACAGATACGCAGTATTTT. Translated, it gives CAGGGEWSTDTQYF.

The rearrangement links TRBV5-4 to TRBJ2-5; 7 bases agree with TRBD2. The V segment lost 6 bases and the J segment 2 bases; nucleotides outside the gene matches: 7. The CDR3 runs 14 residues. Germline V lookup: CDR1 SGHNT, CDR2 YYREEE (reference sequence). CDR3 loop: CASTSPGGQETQYF. In DNA, the CDR3 is TGTGCCAGCACGTCTCCCGGGGGGCAAGAGACCCAGTACTTC.

The chain employs TRBV5-1 and TRBJ2-1, with 11 positions matching TRBD2. The J segment lost 7 bases and the V segment lost 0 bases, leaving 0 bases of the junction unmatched. CDR3 length: 14 residues. Germline CDR1 and CDR2: SGHRS and YFSETQ. The CDR3 sequence: CASSLGLAGNEQFF. CDR3 coding DNA: TGCGCCAGCAGCTTGGGACTAGCGGGGAATGAGCAGTTCTTC.

This clone was recorded a few times. The chain recombines TRBV2 with TRBJ2-3, with TRBD1 identical over 11 bases. Germline CDR1 SNHLY, CDR2 FYNNEI. The V gene end was trimmed by 6 bases and the J gene end by 4 bases; junction bases not matched to a gene: 6. This CDR3 contains 15 residues. CDR3 in DNA: TGTGCCAGCAGGGGGGACAGGGGGTACGCAGATACGCAGTATTTT. The encoded protein is CASRGDRGYADTQYF.

The V and J genes are TRBV29-1 and TRBJ1-1, with 10 nucleotides matching TRBD1. Germline values: CDR1 SQVTM, CDR2 ANQGSEA. This CDR3 comprises 14 residues. The junction had 12 bases not matched to a gene; V was cut back by 7 bases and J by 7 bases. DNA of the CDR3: TGCAGCGCTATTAGACAGGGGGCGACGAATGAAGCTTTCTTT. Its protein is CSAIRQGATNEAFF.